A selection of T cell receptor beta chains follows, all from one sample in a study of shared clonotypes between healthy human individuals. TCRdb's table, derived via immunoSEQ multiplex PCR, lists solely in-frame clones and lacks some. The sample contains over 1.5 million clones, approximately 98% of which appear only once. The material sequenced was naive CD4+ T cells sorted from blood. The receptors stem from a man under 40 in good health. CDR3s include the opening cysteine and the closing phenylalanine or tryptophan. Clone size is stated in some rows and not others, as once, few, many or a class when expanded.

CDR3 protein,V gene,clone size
CASSFRVEFSGANVLTF,TRBV27,NA
CASSPQLSTDTQYF,TRBV18,once
CATSRGQGAMKTQYF,TRBV15,NA
CASSPAGGWSNEQFF,TRBV18,NA
CARKKTSGNQSSYNEQFF,TRBV5-1,NA
CASTSAVDREVFGTDTQYF,TRBV28,NA
CASSQEPRPVGTDTQYF,TRBV4-3,NA
CASTFDNYEKLFF,TRBV6-1,NA
CASSLFWGTSTDTQYF,TRBV28,NA
CASRGEREVSTDTQYF,TRBV7-8,NA